The 9 T cell receptor beta chains in this list originate from one sample, sequenced in a study of cytomegalovirus exposure and HLA in healthy donors. PCR used 60 Vbeta primers and 13 Jbeta primers. Libraries were prepared by immunoSEQ multiplex PCR; TCRdb keeps only in-frame clonotypes and omits some of them. The sample carries some 32,000 clones, more than 75% recorded once. The sequencing sample was made of PBMCs. The source of these receptors is a boy younger than 18 in good health and CMV-seronegative.

This clone showed up just a few times. The chain is built from TRBV6-4 and TRBJ2-1; TRBD2 matches 8 bases. Germline loops: CDR1 MRHNA, CDR2 SNTAGT. The CDR3 totals 16 residues. V was pared by 4 bases and J by 4 bases, with 9 bases of the junction left unmatched. The CDR3 coding sequence is TGTGCCAGCAGTGTTGGCGGGGGGATCGATTACAATGAGCAGTTCTTC. Its translation is CASSVGGGIDYNEQFF.

The V gene is TRBV25-1, the J gene TRBJ2-7, with TRBD2 matching 7 bases. The length of the CDR3 is 13 residues. The germline V gene encodes CDR1 MGHDK and CDR2 SYGVNS. V lost 6 bases, J lost 1 base, and 3 bases stayed unmatched. CDR3 protein: CASRASGSYEQYF. The CDR3 DNA sequence: TGTGCCAGCAGAGCTAGCGGTTCCTACGAGCAGTACTTC.

This clone was recorded a few times. The chain is built from TRBV5-6 and TRBJ2-3; the match to TRBD2 covers 10 bases. J lost 6 bases, V lost 3 bases, and 13 bases had no gene match. The CDR3 runs 17 residues. Germline V gene sequence: CDR1 SGHDT, CDR2 YYEEEE. The CDR3 sequence: CASSSPWERGGPDTQYF. CDR3 coding DNA: TGTGCCAGCAGCTCCCCCTGGGAGCGGGGGGGCCCCGATACGCAGTATTTT.

The V call is TRBV5-8, the J call TRBJ2-7; TRBD2 matches 10 bases. The V gene end was trimmed by 2 bases and the J gene end by 6 bases; junction bases not matched to a gene: 11. The CDR3 is 16 residues long. From germline, CDR1 is SGHTS and CDR2 YDEGEE. The CDR3 protein is CASSFSAASGGREQYF. The CDR3 nucleotides read TGTGCCAGCAGCTTCTCGGCGGCTAGCGGGGGACGCGAGCAGTACTTC.

This rearrangement joins TRBV11-1 to TRBJ1-1; a possible D gene is TRBD1 (5 bases). Germline values: CDR1 SGHAT, CDR2 FQDESV (reference sequence). The CDR3 extends over 13 amino acids. The V and J ends lost 2 bases and 5 bases respectively, with 9 bases between them. In DNA form, the CDR3 reads TGTGCCAGCAGCTTACACAGGCTGACTGAAGCTTTCTTT. This encodes CASSLHRLTEAFF.

The chain links TRBV11-2 to TRBJ2-5; 10 nucleotides line up with TRBD2. The germline gives CDR1 SGHAT, CDR2 FQNNGV. The V segment lost 3 bases and the J segment 0 bases; nucleotides outside the gene matches: 4. The CDR3 is 16 amino acids. Here the CDR3 DNA reads TGTGCCAGCAGCTTGGGTAGCGGGGGGTACCAAGAGACCCAGTACTTC. Translated, it gives CASSLGSGGYQETQYF.

This chain uses TRBV2 with TRBJ2-1; the match to TRBD1 covers 8 bases. Germline assignment: CDR1 SNHLY and CDR2 FYNNEI. The CDR3 is 15 residues long. Trimming took 3 bases from V and 7 from J; bases not matched to a gene: 8. The CDR3 is CASSDFRQGWNEQFF. The CDR3 DNA sequence: TGTGCCAGCAGTGATTTTAGACAGGGGTGGAATGAGCAGTTCTTC.

This chain uses TRBV28 with TRBJ1-3; D gene uncertain. Trimming removed 2 bases from V and 4 bases from J, with 12 bases in between. The CDR3 consists of 15 residues. Germline loops: CDR1 MDHEN, CDR2 SYDVKM. The DNA for the CDR3 is TGTGCCAGCAGTTTAACCGGGAATGGGGGAAACACCATATATTTT. Residues: CASSLTGNGGNTIYF.

This clone is a singleton in its sample. The chain carries TRBV28 and TRBJ2-1, with a weak D call TRBD1 (5 bases). Trimming stripped 5 bases from V and 4 bases from J, with 9 bases between. The CDR3 contains 13 residues. Germline V CDR1 and CDR2: MDHEN, SYDVKM. CDR3 sequence reads: CASSLDRYNEQFF. The CDR3 DNA reads TGTGCCAGCAGTCTCGACAGATACAATGAGCAGTTCTTC.